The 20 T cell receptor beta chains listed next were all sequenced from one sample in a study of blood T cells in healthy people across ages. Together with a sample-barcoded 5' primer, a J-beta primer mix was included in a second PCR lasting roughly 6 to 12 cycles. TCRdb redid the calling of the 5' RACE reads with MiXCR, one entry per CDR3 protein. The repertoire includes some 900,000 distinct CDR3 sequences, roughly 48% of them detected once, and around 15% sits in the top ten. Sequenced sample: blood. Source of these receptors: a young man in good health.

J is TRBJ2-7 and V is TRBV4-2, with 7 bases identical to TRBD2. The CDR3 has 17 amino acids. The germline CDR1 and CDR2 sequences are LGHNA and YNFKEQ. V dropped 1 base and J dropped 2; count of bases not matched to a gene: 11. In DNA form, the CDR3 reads TGTGCCAGCAGCCAAGTCCCCTCGGGGGGTTTTCCCTACGAGCAGTACTTC. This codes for CASSQVPSGGFPYEQYF.

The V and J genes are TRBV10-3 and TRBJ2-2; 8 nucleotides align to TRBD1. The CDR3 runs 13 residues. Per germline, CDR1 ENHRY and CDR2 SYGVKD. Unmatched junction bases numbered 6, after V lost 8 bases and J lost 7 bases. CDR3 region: CAIDRGGNGELFF. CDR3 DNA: TGTGCCATCGACAGGGGAGGAAACGGGGAGCTGTTTTTT.

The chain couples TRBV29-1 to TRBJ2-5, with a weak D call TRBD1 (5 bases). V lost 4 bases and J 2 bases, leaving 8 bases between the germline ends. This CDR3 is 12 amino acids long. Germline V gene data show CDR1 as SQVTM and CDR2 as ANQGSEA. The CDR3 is CSVVRQQETQYF. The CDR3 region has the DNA TGCAGCGTTGTCCGACAGCAAGAGACCCAGTACTTC.

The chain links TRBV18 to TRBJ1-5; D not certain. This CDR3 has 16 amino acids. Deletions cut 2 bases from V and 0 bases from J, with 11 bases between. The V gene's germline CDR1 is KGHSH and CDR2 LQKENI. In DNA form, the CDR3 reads TGTGCCAGCTCACCAGGACCGCCTTATAGCAATCAGCCCCAGCATTTT. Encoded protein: CASSPGPPYSNQPQHF.

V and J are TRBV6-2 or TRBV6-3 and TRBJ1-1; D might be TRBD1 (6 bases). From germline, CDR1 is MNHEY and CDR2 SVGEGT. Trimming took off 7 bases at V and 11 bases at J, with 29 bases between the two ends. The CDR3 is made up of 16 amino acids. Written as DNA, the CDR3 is TGTGCCAGCAAAAGGGACACCCGATCCCCGTTGGATGGGGCTTTCTTT. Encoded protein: CASKRDTRSPLDGAFF.

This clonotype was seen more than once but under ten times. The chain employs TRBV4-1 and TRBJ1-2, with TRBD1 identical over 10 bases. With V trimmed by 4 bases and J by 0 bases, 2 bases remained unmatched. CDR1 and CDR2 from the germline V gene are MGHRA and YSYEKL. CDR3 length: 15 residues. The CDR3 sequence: CASSRGQGSNYGYTF. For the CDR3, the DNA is TGCGCCAGCAGCCGGGGACAGGGGTCTAACTATGGCTACACCTTC.

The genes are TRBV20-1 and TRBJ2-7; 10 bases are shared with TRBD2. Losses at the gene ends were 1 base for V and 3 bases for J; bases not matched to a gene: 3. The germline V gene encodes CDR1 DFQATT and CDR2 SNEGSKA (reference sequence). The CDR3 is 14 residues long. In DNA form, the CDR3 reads TGCAGTGCTAGAGTGACTAGCGGGCTCTACGAGCAGTACTTC. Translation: CSARVTSGLYEQYF.

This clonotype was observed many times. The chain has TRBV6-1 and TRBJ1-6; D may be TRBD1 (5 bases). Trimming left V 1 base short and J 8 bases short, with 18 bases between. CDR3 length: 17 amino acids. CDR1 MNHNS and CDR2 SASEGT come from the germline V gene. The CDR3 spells CASSEDYEGRAYSPLHF. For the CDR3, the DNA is TGTGCCAGCAGTGAAGATTACGAGGGGCGCGCTTATTCACCCCTCCACTTT.

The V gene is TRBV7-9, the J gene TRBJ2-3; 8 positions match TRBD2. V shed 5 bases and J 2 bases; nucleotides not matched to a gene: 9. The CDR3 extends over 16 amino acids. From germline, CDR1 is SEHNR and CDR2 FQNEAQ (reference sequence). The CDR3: CASSTLLAATTDTQYF. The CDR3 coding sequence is TGTGCCAGCAGCACCCTACTAGCGGCAACCACAGATACGCAGTATTTT.

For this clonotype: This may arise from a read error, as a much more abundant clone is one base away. The CDR3 is CANSSQTGQETQYF. The CDR3 region has the DNA TGTGCCAACAGCTCCCAGACGGGGCAAGAGACCCAGTACTTC. The V gene is TRBV7-2, the J gene TRBJ2-5; a possible D gene is TRBD2 (5 bases). The CDR3 totals 14 residues. Per germline, CDR1 SGHTA and CDR2 FQGNSA.

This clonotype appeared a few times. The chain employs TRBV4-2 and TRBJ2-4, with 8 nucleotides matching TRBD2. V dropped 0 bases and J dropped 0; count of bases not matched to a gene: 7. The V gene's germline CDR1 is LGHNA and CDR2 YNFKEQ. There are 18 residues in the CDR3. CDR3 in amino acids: CASSQDLRGGPAKNIQYF. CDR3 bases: TGTGCCAGCAGCCAAGATCTTCGGGGGGGCCCAGCCAAAAACATTCAGTACTTC.

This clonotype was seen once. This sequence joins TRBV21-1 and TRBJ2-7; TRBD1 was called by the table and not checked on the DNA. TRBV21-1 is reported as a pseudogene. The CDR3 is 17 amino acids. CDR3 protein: CASSKSPGGGRSYEQYF. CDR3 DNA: TGTGCCAGCAGCAAATCCCCAGGAGGGGGTAGGTCCTACGAGCAGTACTTC.

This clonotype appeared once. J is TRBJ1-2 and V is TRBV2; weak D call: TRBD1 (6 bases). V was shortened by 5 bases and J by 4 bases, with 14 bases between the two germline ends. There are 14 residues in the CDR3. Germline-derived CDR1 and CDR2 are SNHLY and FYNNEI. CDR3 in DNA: TGTGCCAGCAGTCCCAGGGGCGAGAGCTATGGCTACACCTTC. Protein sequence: CASSPRGESYGYTF.

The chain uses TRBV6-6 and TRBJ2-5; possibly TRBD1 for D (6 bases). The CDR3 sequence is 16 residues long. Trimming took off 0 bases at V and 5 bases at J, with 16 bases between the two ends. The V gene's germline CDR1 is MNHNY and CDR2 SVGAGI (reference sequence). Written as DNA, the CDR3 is TGTGCCAGCAGTTACTCGAAACAGGGTTCTTTGGAGACCCAGTACTTC. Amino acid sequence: CASSYSKQGSLETQYF.

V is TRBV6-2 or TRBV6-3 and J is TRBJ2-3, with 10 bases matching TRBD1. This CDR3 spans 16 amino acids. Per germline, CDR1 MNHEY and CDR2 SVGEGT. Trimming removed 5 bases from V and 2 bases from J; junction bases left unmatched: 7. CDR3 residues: CASSKPGQGHTDTQYF. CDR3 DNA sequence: TGTGCCAGCAGTAAACCGGGACAGGGGCACACAGATACGCAGTATTTT.

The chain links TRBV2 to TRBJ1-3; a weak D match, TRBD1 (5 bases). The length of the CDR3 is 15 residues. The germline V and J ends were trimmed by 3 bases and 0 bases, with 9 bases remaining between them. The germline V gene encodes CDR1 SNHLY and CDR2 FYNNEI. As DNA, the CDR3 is TGTGCCAGCAGTGAGGGCAGGGTCTCTGGAAACACCATATATTTT. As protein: CASSEGRVSGNTIYF.

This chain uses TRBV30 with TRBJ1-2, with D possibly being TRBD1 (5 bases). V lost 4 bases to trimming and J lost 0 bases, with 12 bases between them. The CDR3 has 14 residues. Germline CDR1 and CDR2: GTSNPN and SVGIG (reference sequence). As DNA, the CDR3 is TGTGCCTGGACGGGGGACTTCTCTAACTATGGCTACACCTTC. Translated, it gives CAWTGDFSNYGYTF.

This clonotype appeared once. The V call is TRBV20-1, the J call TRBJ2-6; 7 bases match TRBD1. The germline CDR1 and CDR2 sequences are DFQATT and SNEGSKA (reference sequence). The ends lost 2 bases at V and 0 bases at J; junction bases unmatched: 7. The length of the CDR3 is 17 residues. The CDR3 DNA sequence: TGCAGTGCTAGATCACTACAGGGGAGCTCTGGGGCCAACGTCCTGACTTTC. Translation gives CSARSLQGSSGANVLTF.

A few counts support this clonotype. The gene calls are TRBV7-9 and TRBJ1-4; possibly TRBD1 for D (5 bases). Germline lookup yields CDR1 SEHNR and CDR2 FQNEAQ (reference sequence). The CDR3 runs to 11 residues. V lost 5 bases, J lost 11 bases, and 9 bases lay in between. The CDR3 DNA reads TGTGCCAGCAGCATGGGGACCAAACTGTTTTTT. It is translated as CASSMGTKLFF.

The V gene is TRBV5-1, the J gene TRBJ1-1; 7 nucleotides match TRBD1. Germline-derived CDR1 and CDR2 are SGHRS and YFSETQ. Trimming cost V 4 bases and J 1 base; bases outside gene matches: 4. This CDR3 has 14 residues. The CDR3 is CASSTQGGNTEAFF. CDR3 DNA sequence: TGCGCCAGCAGCACTCAGGGGGGGAACACTGAAGCTTTCTTT.